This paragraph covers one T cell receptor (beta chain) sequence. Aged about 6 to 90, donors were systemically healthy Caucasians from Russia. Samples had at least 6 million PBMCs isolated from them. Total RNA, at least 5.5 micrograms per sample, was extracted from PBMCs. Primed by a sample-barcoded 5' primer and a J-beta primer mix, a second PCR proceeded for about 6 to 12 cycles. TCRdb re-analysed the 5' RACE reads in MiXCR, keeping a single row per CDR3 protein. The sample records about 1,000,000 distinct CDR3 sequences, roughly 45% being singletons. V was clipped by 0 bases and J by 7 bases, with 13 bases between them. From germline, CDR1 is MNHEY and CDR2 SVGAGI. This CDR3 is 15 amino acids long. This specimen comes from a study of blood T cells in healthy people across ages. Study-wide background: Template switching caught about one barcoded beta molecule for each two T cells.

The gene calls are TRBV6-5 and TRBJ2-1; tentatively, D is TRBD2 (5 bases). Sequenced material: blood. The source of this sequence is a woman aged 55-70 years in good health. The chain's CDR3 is CASSYSRGSGNEQFF. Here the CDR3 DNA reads TGTGCCAGCAGTTACTCCCGCGGATCGGGGAATGAGCAGTTCTTC.